Following are 23 T cell receptor beta chains from one sample sequenced in a study of T cells in Graves' hyperthyroidism and ophthalmopathy. Researchers took RNA transcripts and amplified the TCR beta CDR3 regions from them. The TCR CDR3 was amplified in a first-round RT-PCR using the HTBI primer set. TCRdb re-called the multiplex PCR reads with MiXCR, one entry per CDR3 protein. The table records around 350,000 distinct CDR3 sequences, around 15% of them present only once. Sequencing was done on a sample of blood. The receptor set was obtained from an older woman with Graves' ophthalmopathy.

On this clonotype: This may come from a read error, since a much larger clone is one base off. The CDR3 protein is CAGSRGTGAVATQYF. CDR3 coding DNA: TGTGCCGGCAGCCGGGGTACAGGGGCTGTAGCGACCCAGTACTTC. This chain links TRBV28 with TRBJ2-5; 7 nucleotides align to TRBD1. Germline V gene sequence: CDR1 MDHEN, CDR2 SYDVKM. There are 15 residues in the CDR3.

This clonotype was seen a handful of times. The rearrangement links TRBV7-6 to TRBJ2-5; D is undetermined. CDR1 is SGHVS and CDR2 is FNYEAQ in the germline V gene. This CDR3 is 13 amino acids long. Trimming shortened V by 5 bases and J by 1 base, and 8 bases separated the two germline ends. The CDR3 nucleotides read TGTGCCAGCAGCCGAATCCCCCAAGAGACCCAGTACTTC. Residues: CASSRIPQETQYF.

The genes are TRBV30 and TRBJ1-5; a possible D gene is TRBD1 (6 bases). Trimming took off 0 bases at V and 4 bases at J, with 13 bases between the two ends. Per the germline V gene, CDR1 is GTSNPN and CDR2 is SVGIG (reference sequence). The CDR3 consists of 15 residues. The CDR3 DNA reads TGTGCCTGGAGTGTAGGGGGGGGCACAAATCAGCCCCAGCATTTT. The encoded protein is CAWSVGGGTNQPQHF.

V gene TRBV12-3 or TRBV12-4 combines with J gene TRBJ2-2, with a weak D call TRBD1 (6 bases). The CDR3 extends over 13 amino acids. The germline V and J ends were trimmed by 3 bases and 8 bases, with 10 bases remaining between them. In DNA, the CDR3 is TGTGCCAGCAGTTTGAAGAGGGGGGGGGAGCTGTTTTTT. Amino acids: CASSLKRGGELFF.

This clonotype was seen at least ten times. CDR3 region: CASSVGLNTEAFF. The CDR3 nucleotides are TGTGCCAGCAGTGTGGGCCTGAACACTGAAGCTTTCTTT. The J gene is TRBJ1-1, the V gene TRBV2, with D hard to call. V was cut by 4 bases and J by 0 bases, with 6 bases left in between. The CDR3 runs to 13 residues. Germline loops: CDR1 SNHLY, CDR2 FYNNEI.

This clonotype was seen repeatedly, ten times or more. This chain connects TRBV24-1 to TRBJ2-3; D remains ambiguous. Trimming took off 4 bases at V and 1 base at J, with 11 bases between the two ends. Germline V gives CDR1 KGHDR, CDR2 SFDVKD. This CDR3 region has 15 residues. The chain's CDR3 is CATSEPEAGTDTQYF. CDR3 coding DNA: TGTGCCACCAGTGAGCCTGAGGCGGGCACAGATACGCAGTATTTT.

This clonotype was found many times. The V and J genes are TRBV6-1 and TRBJ1-1, with 7 bases fitting TRBD1. Germline loops: CDR1 MNHNS, CDR2 SASEGT. The junction had 9 bases not matched to a gene; V was cut back by 5 bases and J by 3 bases. The CDR3 covers 15 residues. CDR3 in amino acids: CASSFNRDRDTEAFF. CDR3 coding DNA: TGTGCCAGCAGTTTCAATCGCGACAGGGACACTGAAGCTTTCTTT.

V and J are TRBV19 and TRBJ2-7, with D perhaps matching TRBD1 (6 bases). The CDR3 loop spans 13 amino acids. The germline V gene encodes CDR1 LNHDA and CDR2 SQIVND (reference sequence). V lost 7 bases, J lost 5 bases, and 15 bases lay in between. The DNA for the CDR3 is TGTGCCAGTACCGGGGCAGGGGCCCACGAGCAGTACTTC. It encodes CASTGAGAHEQYF.

This clonotype came up many times. J is TRBJ2-7 and V is TRBV7-9, with 11 bases aligning to TRBD2. The CDR3 consists of 14 residues. J was trimmed by 6 bases and V by 4 bases; bases with no gene match: 5. The germline gives CDR1 SEHNR, CDR2 FQNEAQ (reference sequence). The CDR3 protein is CASSYVGTSGEQYF. CDR3 sequence (DNA): TGTGCCAGCAGCTACGTCGGGACTAGCGGCGAGCAGTACTTC. Combining the CDR3 with reference TRBV7-9 and TRBJ2-7 gives the whole variable domain DTGVSQNPRHKITKRGQNVTFRCDPISEHNRLYWYRQTLGQGPEFLTYFQNEAQLEKSRLLSDRFSAERPKGSFSTLEIQRTEQGDSAMYLCASSYVGTSGEQYFGPGTRLTVT.

This rearrangement joins TRBV24-1 to TRBJ2-2, with TRBD2 identical over 7 bases. Per germline, CDR1 KGHDR and CDR2 SFDVKD. V lost 3 bases and J lost 1; bases outside the gene matches: 10. The CDR3 loop spans 18 amino acids. Here the CDR3 DNA reads TGTGCCACCAGTGATCCCCCCTCTGGCGGGGGGAACACCGGGGAGCTGTTTTTT. Protein product: CATSDPPSGGGNTGELFF.

This rearrangement joins TRBV7-3 to TRBJ2-2; 7 bases map to TRBD2. Trimming removed 4 bases from V and 6 bases from J; junction bases left unmatched: 8. The CDR3 is 15 residues long. From germline, CDR1 is SGHTA and CDR2 FQGTGA. The chain's CDR3 is CASSSLGEGSGELFF. CDR3 nucleotide sequence: TGTGCCAGCAGCTCCTTGGGGGAGGGGTCCGGGGAGCTGTTTTTT.

The chain employs TRBV20-1 and TRBJ1-6; TRBD1 matches at 8 bases. The CDR3 runs to 16 residues. The germline gives CDR1 DFQATT, CDR2 SNEGSKA (reference sequence). Germline trimming cut 3 bases from V and 4 bases from J; bases unmatched to any gene: 8. For the CDR3, the DNA is TGCAGTGCTAGTCCACCAGGACAGGGTTATAATTCACCCCTCCACTTT. Residues: CSASPPGQGYNSPLHF.

This clonotype was seen ten or more times. The genes are TRBV20-1 and TRBJ1-5; no definite D call. Germline-derived CDR1 and CDR2 are DFQATT and SNEGSKA (reference sequence). With 5 bases removed from V and 9 bases from J, the gap between germline ends came to 11 bases. The CDR3 length is 11 residues. CDR3 sequence (DNA): TGCAGTGCTTCCAGGACGGGGCCCCAGCATTTT. It is translated as CSASRTGPQHF.

This clonotype was found many times. V usage is TRBV3-1 and J usage is TRBJ1-5; D call uncertain. With 3 bases removed from V and 7 bases from J, the gap between germline ends came to 10 bases. Germline lookup yields CDR1 LGHDT and CDR2 YNNKEL (reference sequence). This CDR3 spans 13 amino acids. CDR3 region: CASSQDHGQPQHF. As DNA, the CDR3 is TGTGCCAGCAGCCAGGACCATGGCCAGCCCCAGCATTTT.

V and J are TRBV6-5 and TRBJ2-7, with unresolved D. CDR3 size: 11 residues. Trimming removed 1 base at V and 6 bases at J, with 4 bases between. The germline V gene encodes CDR1 MNHEY and CDR2 SVGAGI. CDR3 protein: CASSYWSEQYF. DNA for the CDR3: TGTGCCAGCAGTTACTGGTCCGAGCAGTACTTC.

In its sample, this clonotype was seen many times. The chain links TRBV20-1 to TRBJ2-5; 10 bases align to TRBD2. V lost 0 bases to trimming and J lost 4 bases; unmatched junction nucleotides: 2. Germline-derived CDR1 and CDR2 are DFQATT and SNEGSKA (reference sequence). The CDR3 runs 14 residues. The CDR3 protein is CSARDPSGRETQYF. DNA of the CDR3: TGCAGTGCTAGAGATCCTAGCGGGAGAGAGACCCAGTACTTC.

The chain carries TRBV5-1 and TRBJ2-5, with 14 bases fitting TRBD2. Germline CDR1 and CDR2: SGHRS and YFSETQ. The CDR3 consists of 18 residues. J lost 9 bases, V lost 4 bases, and 17 bases had no gene match. CDR3 DNA: TGCGCCAGCAGCCTCCGGACTAGCGGGAGGCGGGATGCAATGCCCCAGTACTTC. It specifies CASSLRTSGRRDAMPQYF.

The chain combines TRBV11-2 with TRBJ2-1; 9 positions agree with TRBD2. The V gene end was trimmed by 6 bases and the J gene end by 5 bases; junction bases not matched to a gene: 14. CDR1 SGHAT and CDR2 FQNNGV come from the germline V gene. This CDR3 region has 17 residues. The CDR3 DNA sequence: TGTGCCAGCAGTCCCCGTGGTAGCGGGAGTGCCAACAATGAGCAGTTCTTC. It translates to CASSPRGSGSANNEQFF.

The table lists this clonotype with many counts. The gene calls are TRBV11-2 and TRBJ2-5; D gene ambiguous. The CDR3 runs 14 residues. Looked up from germline, CDR1 is SGHAT and CDR2 is FQNNGV. Trimming removed 1 base from V and 1 base from J, with 7 bases in between. CDR3 nucleotide sequence: TGTGCCAGCAGCTTAGCGCCGATCCAAGAGACCCAGTACTTC. Translated: CASSLAPIQETQYF.

This clonotype occurred a few times. J is TRBJ1-1 and V is TRBV7-3; D call uncertain. V lost 2 bases to trimming and J lost 1 base, with 8 bases between them. CDR1 is SGHTA and CDR2 is FQGTGA in the germline V gene. This CDR3 has 14 amino acids. CDR3 bases: TGTGCCAGCAGCTTACTCAGCACGAACACTGAAGCTTTCTTT. Translation: CASSLLSTNTEAFF.

The chain couples TRBV18 to TRBJ1-5, with D possibly being TRBD1 (5 bases). The CDR3 runs 16 residues. The germline CDR1 and CDR2 sequences are KGHSH and LQKENI. Trimming took off 0 bases at V and 4 bases at J, with 13 bases between the two ends. The DNA for the CDR3 is TGTGCCAGCTCACCACCGGGGCAGGGTACTAATCAGCCCCAGCATTTT. It codes for CASSPPGQGTNQPQHF.

This clonotype was recorded at least ten times. This chain joins TRBV20-1 and TRBJ2-1; 13 bases align to TRBD2. V lost 6 bases and J lost 10; bases outside the gene matches: 21. Per germline, CDR1 DFQATT and CDR2 SNEGSKA (reference sequence). The CDR3 has 18 residues. This CDR3 reads CSATNPAGLAGSRREQFF. CDR3 nucleotides: TGCAGTGCCACGAATCCAGCGGGACTAGCGGGAAGTCGCCGGGAGCAGTTCTTC.

At least ten counts were recorded for this clonotype. V usage is TRBV11-2 and J usage is TRBJ2-7; D not certain. The CDR3 spans 13 residues. The germline V gene encodes CDR1 SGHAT and CDR2 FQNNGV. Trimming removed 1 base from V and 7 bases from J, with 11 bases in between. CDR3 protein: CASSLGVALEQYF. The CDR3, as DNA: TGTGCCAGCAGCTTAGGGGTTGCGTTGGAGCAGTACTTC.